This T cell receptor beta chain was identified during a study of OX40 agonist ivuxolimab in advanced cancers. Study-wide background: The drug used for patients, ivuxolimab, was an agonistic anti-OX40 (CD134) antibody.

Assay: immunoSEQ multiplex PCR; the TCRdb copy retains only in-frame clones and omits some. The sample carries about 19,000 clones, 80% to 90% recorded once. Germline CDR1 reads KGHSH; CDR2 reads LQKENI. This CDR3 contains 15 residues. Trimming shortened V by 3 bases and J by 4 bases, and 16 bases separated the two germline ends. Specimen: CD4+ or CD8+ T cells sorted from blood, collected in a trial of the OX40 agonist ivuxolimab. The rearrangement joins TRBV18 to TRBJ2-7; tentative D call: TRBD2 (7 bases). This clonotype was obtained from an adult with an advanced solid tumor such as melanoma, head and neck, liver or kidney cancer. The CDR3 DNA sequence: TGTGCCAGCTCACCGCGGACGGGGGGCACTTACGAGCAGTACTTC. Protein sequence: CASSPRTGGTYEQYF.